Sequencing of this T cell receptor beta chain was carried out in a study of blood T cell repertoires in COVID-19. In the study overall: Some COVID-19 samples were acute and others convalescent; all came from the United States, Italy and Spain. The analysed material was cDNA or gDNA that came from T cells, B-cell-depleted T cells, or PBMCs.

The method was immunoSEQ multiplex PCR; TCRdb's version includes in-frame clones alone and lacks a portion of them. The sample comprises tens of thousands of clones, roughly 84% of which are singletons, and 59% rests with the top ten. The germline CDR1 and CDR2 sequences are LNHDA and SQIVND (reference sequence). The length of the CDR3 is 16 residues. Losses at the gene ends were 8 bases for V and 2 bases for J; bases not matched to a gene: 9. The chain carries TRBV19 and TRBJ2-3, with TRBD2 matching over 11 bases. The sequenced sample was peripheral blood. The TCR was taken from a man in his sixties or seventies with acute or convalescent COVID-19. CDR3 sequence reads: CASVPGTSGNTDTQYF. CDR3 in DNA: TGTGCCAGTGTGCCCGGGACTAGCGGTAACACAGATACGCAGTATTTT.